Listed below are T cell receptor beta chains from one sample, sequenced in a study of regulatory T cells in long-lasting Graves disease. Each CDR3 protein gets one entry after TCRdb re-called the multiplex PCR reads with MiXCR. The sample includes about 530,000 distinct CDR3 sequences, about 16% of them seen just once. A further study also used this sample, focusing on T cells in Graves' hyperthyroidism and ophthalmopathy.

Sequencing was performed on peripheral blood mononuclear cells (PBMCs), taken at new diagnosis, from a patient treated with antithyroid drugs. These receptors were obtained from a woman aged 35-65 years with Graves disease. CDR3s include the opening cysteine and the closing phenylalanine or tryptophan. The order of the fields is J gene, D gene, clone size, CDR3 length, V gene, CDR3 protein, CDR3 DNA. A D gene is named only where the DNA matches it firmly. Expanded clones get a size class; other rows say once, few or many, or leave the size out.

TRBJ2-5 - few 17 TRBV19 CASSIDHGTGMQETQYF TGTGCCAGTAGTATAGATCACGGAACAGGGATGCAAGAGACCCAGTACTTC
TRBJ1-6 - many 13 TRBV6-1 CASSEREVQPLHF TGTGCCAGCAGTGAAAGGGAAGTGCAACCCCTCCACTTT
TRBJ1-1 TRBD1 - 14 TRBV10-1 CASSPGQGLTEAFF TGCGCCAGCAGCCCTGGACAGGGTCTCACTGAAGCTTTCTTT
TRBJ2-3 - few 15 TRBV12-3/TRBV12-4 CATSPGVPGINTQYF TGTGCCACCTCCCCTGGGGTTCCTGGGATAAATACGCAGTATTTT
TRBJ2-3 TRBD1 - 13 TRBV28 CALGTGVTDTQYF TGTGCGCTCGGGACAGGGGTCACAGATACGCAGTATTTT
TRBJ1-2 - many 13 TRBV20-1 CSASETGTYGYTF TGCAGTGCTAGTGAAACAGGGACCTATGGCTACACCTTC
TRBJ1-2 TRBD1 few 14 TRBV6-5 CASSSPGGPDGYTF TGTGCCAGCAGTTCGCCAGGGGGGCCCGATGGCTACACCTTC
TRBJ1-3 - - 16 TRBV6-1 CASSEARGTTGNTIYF TGTGCCAGCAGTGAAGCCCGCGGGACTACCGGAAACACCATATATTTT
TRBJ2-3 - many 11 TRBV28 CASRATDTQYF TGTGCCAGCAGAGCGACGGATACGCAGTATTTT
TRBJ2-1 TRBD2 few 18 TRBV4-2 CASSRSSASGGAYIEQFF TGTGCCAGCAGCCGCTCGAGCGCTAGCGGGGGGGCTTATATTGAGCAGTTCTTC
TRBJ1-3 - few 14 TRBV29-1 CSVGPDNSGNTIYF TGCAGCGTGGGACCGGACAACTCTGGAAACACCATATATTTT
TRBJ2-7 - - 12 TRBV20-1 CSARMGPLEQYF TGCAGTGCCCGGATGGGGCCCCTCGAGCAGTACTTC
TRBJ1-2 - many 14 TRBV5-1 CASSWDTASYGYTF TGCGCCAGCAGCTGGGACACGGCGAGCTATGGCTACACCTTC
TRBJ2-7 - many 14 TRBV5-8 CASSISWHNYEQYF TGTGCCAGCAGTATCAGCTGGCACAACTACGAGCAGTACTTC
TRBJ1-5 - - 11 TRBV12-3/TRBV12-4 CASSQGGSQHF TGTGCCAGCAGTCAAGGGGGTTCTCAGCATTTT
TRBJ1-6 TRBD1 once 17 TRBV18 CASSPGTGFSYNSPLHF TGTGCCAGCTCACCCGGGACAGGATTCTCCTATAATTCACCCCTCCACTTT
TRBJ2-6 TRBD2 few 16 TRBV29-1 CSVDGPGRSGANVLTF TGCAGCGTTGACGGCCCCGGGAGGTCTGGGGCCAACGTCCTGACTTTC
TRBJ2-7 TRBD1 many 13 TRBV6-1 CASSTGATYEQYF TGTGCCAGCTCGACAGGGGCAACCTACGAGCAGTACTTC
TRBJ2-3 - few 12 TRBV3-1 CASSQGPGTQYF TGTGCCAGCAGCCAAGGCCCCGGTACGCAGTATTTT
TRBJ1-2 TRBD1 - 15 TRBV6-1 CASSEGVGTGNLYTF TGTGCCAGCAGTGAAGGGGTCGGGACAGGGAACCTCTACACCTTC
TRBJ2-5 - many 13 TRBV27 CASSLGIQETQYF TGTGCCAGCAGTTTAGGTATCCAAGAGACCCAGTACTTC
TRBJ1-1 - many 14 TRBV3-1 CASSHRSPRGEAFF TGTGCCAGCAGCCACCGCAGTCCACGGGGTGAAGCTTTCTTT
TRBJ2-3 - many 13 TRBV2 CASSVNGADTQYF TGTGCCAGCAGTGTGAATGGCGCAGATACGCAGTATTTT
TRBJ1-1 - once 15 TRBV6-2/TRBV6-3 CASIYGKDRPPEAFF TGTGCCAGCATTTACGGGAAAGACAGGCCCCCTGAAGCTTTCTTT
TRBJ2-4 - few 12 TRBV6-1 CASSAPANVQYF TGTGCCAGCAGCGCCCCTGCCAACGTTCAGTACTTC
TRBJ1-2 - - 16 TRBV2 CASSVSPSPGVYGYTF TGTGCCAGCAGTGTAAGCCCGTCCCCCGGGGTCTATGGCTACACCTTC
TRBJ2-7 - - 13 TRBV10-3 CAIGDDSSYEQYF TGTGCCATCGGGGATGACAGCTCCTACGAGCAGTACTTC
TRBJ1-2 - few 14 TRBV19 CASLQKTVGDGYTF TGTGCCAGTTTACAAAAGACAGTTGGAGATGGCTACACCTTC
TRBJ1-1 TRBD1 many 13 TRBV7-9 CASSYGQGDEAFF TGTGCCAGCAGCTATGGACAGGGGGATGAAGCTTTCTTT
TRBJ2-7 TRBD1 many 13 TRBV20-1 CSARQGALDEQYF TGCAGTGCTAGACAGGGGGCGTTAGACGAGCAGTACTTC
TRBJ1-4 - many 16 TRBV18 CASSPTHGDPPEKLFF TGTGCCAGCTCACCGACACACGGAGATCCCCCCGAAAAACTGTTTTTT
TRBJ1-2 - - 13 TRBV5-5 CASSQGDGNGYTF TGCGCCAGCAGTCAAGGGGACGGGAATGGCTACACCTTC